This T cell receptor beta chain was sequenced in a study of shared clonotypes between healthy human individuals. Study-wide findings and caveats: Larger richness was generally estimated for naive than memory subsets.

In the original processing: Without quality scores, immunoSEQ junctional reads could not be filtered like full-length reads. Libraries were prepared by immunoSEQ multiplex PCR; TCRdb keeps only in-frame clonotypes and omits some of them. Clonal size and the V and J genes are those of that table, whereas D and trimming came from the DNA. The repertoire consists of 1.5 million to 2.5 million clones, with less than 95% occurring once and the leading ten covering 1% to 1.5%. This CDR3 spans 14 amino acids. V dropped 3 bases and J dropped 5; count of bases not matched to a gene: 6. Germline CDR1 and CDR2: LNHDA and SQIVND (reference sequence). CD45RO negativity and positive selection for CCR7 defined naive CD8 cells, a population that excluded terminally differentiated effector memory CD45RA+ cells. Donors had no recently reported acute infections or vaccinations and were HIV-negative. The donors, all of them Caucasian adults, lived in Nashville, Tennessee.

For this clone: What it binds is unknown. This specimen includes other DNA sequences encoding the same CDR3.

The chain uses TRBV19 and TRBJ2-7; 8 nucleotides line up with TRBD1. Sequencing was done on a sample of naive CD8+ T cells sorted from blood. The clonotype comes from a man aged 18 to 29 in good health. The CDR3 region is CASSISGTGNEQYF. The DNA of the CDR3 is TGTGCCAGTAGTATCTCCGGGACAGGTAACGAGCAGTACTTC.